The T cell receptor (beta chain) under discussion was sequenced for a study of blood T cell repertoires in COVID-19 (dated by TCRdb to 2019 to 2021). At the level of the whole study: Collaborator samples came from the United States, Italy and Spain and covered acute and convalescent phases of COVID-19. The prospective study material was composed of cDNA or gDNA derived from T cells, B-cell-depleted T cells, or PBMCs. Subjects who had been exposed to COVID-19, were actively infected with it, or had recovered from it provided the deeply sampled blood TCRbeta repertoires that made up the dataset. A freely available public database, intended as a resource for researchers studying the immune response to SARS-CoV-2, is where the repertoires were released. The samples were drawn from two sources: the first 160 participants of the ongoing ImmuneRACE study, and 1,200 or so subjects contributed by 6 global collaborators. A de-identified subject ID, COVID-19 status, age in years and sex were almost always included in the sample metadata. HLA class I and class II types, where available, came from metadata supplied by the sample provider rather than from assay-based typing.

CDR3 length: 14 amino acids, cysteine to phenylalanine. This entry keeps only the CDR3 DNA: 42 bases, framed from base 1. V drops 3 bases and J drops 0 bases, leaving 12 bases in between. CDR1 and CDR2 are drawn from the germline V gene (reference sequence): GTSNPN, SVGIG. What the work shows at the level of the full study, not this receptor alone: The amount of clinical and demographic metadata varied by source and participant and was provided uncurated.

Collaborating institutions collected whole blood in K2EDTA tubes following their own protocols. For TCRbeta analysis, collaborator samples were shipped as frozen whole blood, as isolated PBMCs, or as DNA extracted from either sample type. TCRbeta CDR3 regions were amplified from genomic DNA by means of the immunoSEQ Assay, a bias-controlled multiplex PCR. In the authors' own workflow: Nucleated cell counts per sample were estimated from amplification of reference gene primers within the assay. To quantify the absolute abundance of each unique TCRbeta CDR3 rearrangement, sequence reads were collapsed and filtered. For each sample, productive Simpson clonality was calculated by taking the square root of Simpson's diversity index across productive rearrangements. In its TCRdb copy, this immuneACCESS table keeps in-frame sequences only and misses some clones. Where compared with another copy, unresolved V genes explain less than half of these, and the others have no known cause. Clonal size and the V and J genes are those of that table, whereas D and trimming came from the DNA. This sample is represented by about 42,000 clones; over 80% of them were singletons. Roughly 5.3% of the sample is in the top ten clones.

This clone was observed a few times. The target of this receptor is not known. Base qualities are not provided; no much larger clone lies one nucleotide away. The chain joins TRBV30 to TRBJ2-7; the D region possibly corresponds to TRBD1 (6 bases align). The TCR sequence derives from a man aged 45 to 65 with active COVID-19. The sample was peripheral blood. The DNA sequence reads TGTGCCTGGAGGTACACAGGGATCTCCTACGAGCAGTACTTC. Its coded protein is CAWRYTGISYEQYF. This CDR3, with the reference TRBV30 and TRBJ2-7 proteins standing in past its ends, gives the full variable domain SQTIHQWPATLVQPVGSPLSLECTVEGTSNPNLYWYRQAAGRGLQLLFYSVGIGQISSEVPQNLSASRPQDRQFILSSKKLLLSDSGFYLCAWRYTGISYEQYFGPGTRLTVT.